A selection of T cell receptor beta chains follows, all from one sample in a study of blood T cell repertoires in COVID-19. Repertoires were generated with immunoSEQ multiplex PCR, while TCRdb's copy carries only in-frame clones and drops some. The sample has about 56,000 clones; approximately 84% are singletons. Sequencing used peripheral blood. All receptors come from a man between 60 and 75 years old with COVID-19, enrolled during active disease. Each CDR3 is given with its conserved first and last residue. A D gene is named only where the DNA matches it firmly. For some rows the clone size is stated as once, few or many, or as a class when expanded; others skip it.

V	D	length	J	size	DNA	CDR3
TRBV7-9	-	15	TRBJ2-3	-	TGTGCCAGCAGCCGAGGGACACCCGGCGCAGATACGCAGTATTTT	CASSRGTPGADTQYF
TRBV6-5	-	13	TRBJ2-3	once	TGTGCCAGCAGTTCCAGGGTGGTAGATACGCAGTATTTT	CASSSRVVDTQYF
TRBV27	TRBD2	20	TRBJ2-5	-	TGTGCCAGCAGTTCTACCACTAGCGGGGGGGCAGGTCCCCACTTAGAGACCCAGTACTTC	CASSSTTSGGAGPHLETQYF
TRBV5-1	TRBD1	14	TRBJ2-7	-	TGCGCCAGCAGCTTGGCCCGGACAGGGAACGAGCAGTACTTC	CASSLARTGNEQYF
TRBV7-9	TRBD1	15	TRBJ2-3	-	TGTGCCAGCAGCTTAGGACAGGGTGAGGCAGATACGCAGTATTTT	CASSLGQGEADTQYF
TRBV19	TRBD1	13	TRBJ2-7	once	TGTGCCAGTAGCGGGACAGGAGACTACGAGCAGTACTTC	CASSGTGDYEQYF
TRBV5-1	-	15	TRBJ2-2	-	TGCGCCAGCAGCTTCAGGGTCCCCAACACCGGGGAGCTGTTTTTT	CASSFRVPNTGELFF
TRBV3-1/TRBV3-2	-	14	TRBJ2-7	-	TGTGCCAGCAGCCAAGTGAGCGGACCCTACGAGCAGTACTTC	CASSQVSGPYEQYF
TRBV30	TRBD1	13	TRBJ2-5	-	TGTGCCTGGAGCAGGGACAGGCAAGAGACCCAGTACTTC	CAWSRDRQETQYF
TRBV30	-	11	TRBJ1-3	few	TGTGCCAGTGACAAGAGAAACACCATATATTTT	CASDKRNTIYF
TRBV28	-	12	TRBJ1-6	few	TGTGCCAGCATAGGAGGTAATTCACCCCTCCACTTT	CASIGGNSPLHF
TRBV6-1	TRBD1	15	TRBJ1-5	-	TGTGCCAGCAGTGACCAAATACAGGGGGATCAGCCCCAGCATTTT	CASSDQIQGDQPQHF
TRBV5-1	TRBD1	13	TRBJ2-2	-	TGCGCCAGCAAGACAGGGGCCACCGGGGAGCTGTTTTTT	CASKTGATGELFF